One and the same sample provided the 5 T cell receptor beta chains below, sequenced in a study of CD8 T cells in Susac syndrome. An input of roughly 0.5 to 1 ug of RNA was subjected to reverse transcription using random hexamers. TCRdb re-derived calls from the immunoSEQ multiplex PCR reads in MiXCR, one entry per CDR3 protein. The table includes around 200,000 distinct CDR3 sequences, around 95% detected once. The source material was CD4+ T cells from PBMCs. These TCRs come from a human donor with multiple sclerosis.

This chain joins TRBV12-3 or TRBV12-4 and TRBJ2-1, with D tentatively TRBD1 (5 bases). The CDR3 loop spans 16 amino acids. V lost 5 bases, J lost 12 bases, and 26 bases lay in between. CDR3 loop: CASSPSQVQPSRGQFF. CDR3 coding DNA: TGTGCCAGCAGTCCCAGTCAGGTCCAGCCGTCTAGGGGGCAGTTCTTC.

CDR3 sequence (DNA): TGTGCCAGCAGTTTTGCCCTAGCCACAGATACGCAGTATTTT. Its protein is CASSFALATDTQYF. The chain links TRBV12-3 or TRBV12-4 to TRBJ2-3; perhaps TRBD2 as D (5 bases). The CDR3 has 14 amino acids. The V and J ends lost 3 bases and 2 bases respectively, with 9 bases between them.

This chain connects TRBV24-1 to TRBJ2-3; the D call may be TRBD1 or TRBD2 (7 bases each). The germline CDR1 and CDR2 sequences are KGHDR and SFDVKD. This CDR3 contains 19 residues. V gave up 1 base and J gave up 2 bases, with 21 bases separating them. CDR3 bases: TGTGCCACCAGTGATTTTTACCCCAGGGAGGGGGCGATCACAGATACGCAGTATTTT. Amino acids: CATSDFYPREGAITDTQYF.

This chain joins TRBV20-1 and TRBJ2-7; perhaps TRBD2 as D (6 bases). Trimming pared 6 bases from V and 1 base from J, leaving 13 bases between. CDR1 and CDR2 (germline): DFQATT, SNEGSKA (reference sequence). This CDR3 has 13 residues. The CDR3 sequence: CSAYLARSYEQYF. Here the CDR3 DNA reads TGCAGTGCCTACCTAGCGAGATCCTACGAGCAGTACTTC.

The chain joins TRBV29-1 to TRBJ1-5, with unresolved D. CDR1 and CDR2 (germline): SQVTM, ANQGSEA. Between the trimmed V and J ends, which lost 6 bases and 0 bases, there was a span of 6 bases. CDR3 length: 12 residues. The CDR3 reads CSVWDSNQPQHF. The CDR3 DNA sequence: TGCAGCGTGTGGGATAGCAATCAGCCCCAGCATTTT.